Reported below is one TCR beta chain. Its antigen specificity is not known. Qualities for individual bases were not recorded, and no much larger clone is one base off. This sample is part of a study of response to subunit inactivated influenza vaccine (dated by TCRdb to the late 2010s). Study-wide context: Deep quantitative T cell receptor repertoire profiling was used in the study to track responses to a trivalent subunit inactivated influenza vaccine.

The library was prepared using RT-PCR. Data came from an Illumina HiSeq 2500. The public reads were reanalyzed by TCRdb: fastp trimming at Q25, MiXCR alignment, in-frame beta chains only. All rows with the same CDR3 protein become a single entry with the most common DNA and genes. The sample yields 150,000 to 200,000 distinct CDR3 sequences; around 11% were counted once. The ten largest clones add up to roughly 40% of the sample. The CDR1 and CDR2 encoded by the germline V gene (reference sequence) are DFQATT and SNEGSKA. The CDR3 holds 15 amino acids from the cysteine to the phenylalanine. The only DNA kept is the CDR3, 45 bases in frame from the first base. From V the trimming removes 5 bases and from J it removes 5 bases, while the gene matches leave 6 bases of the junction unaccounted for. The full study reports these points: The authors proposed that each seasonal influenza vaccination may bring in only a limited number of new T cells.

The sequence was collected from a man between 45 and 75 years old who received an inactivated influenza vaccine. Donor details come from another sample of the same person, matched by shared clones. The sample was CD8+ T cells sorted from PBMCs, taken less than 30 months after vaccination. The rearranged segments are TRBV20-1 and TRBJ1-4, with 12 middle bases fitting TRBD1. The CDR3 reads CSAYGTGGLNEKLFF. The DNA is as follows: TGCAGTGCTTACGGGACAGGGGGCCTCAATGAAAAACTGTTTTTT.